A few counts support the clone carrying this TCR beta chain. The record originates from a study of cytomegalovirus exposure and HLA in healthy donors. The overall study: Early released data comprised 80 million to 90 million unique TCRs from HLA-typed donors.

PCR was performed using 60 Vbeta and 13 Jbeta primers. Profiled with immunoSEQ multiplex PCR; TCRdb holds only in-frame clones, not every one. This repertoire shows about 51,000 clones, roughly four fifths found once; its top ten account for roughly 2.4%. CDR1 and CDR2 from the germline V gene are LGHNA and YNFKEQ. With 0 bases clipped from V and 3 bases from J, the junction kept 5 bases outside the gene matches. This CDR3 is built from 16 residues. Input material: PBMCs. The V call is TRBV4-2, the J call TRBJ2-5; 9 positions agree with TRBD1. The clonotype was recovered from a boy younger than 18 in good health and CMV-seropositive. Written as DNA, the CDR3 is TGTGCCAGCAGCCAAGAGGGACAGGGTGGGAAAGAGACCCAGTACTTC. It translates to CASSQEGQGGKETQYF.